These T cell receptor beta chains were read from a single sample in a study of long-term antiretroviral therapy in people with HIV. Sequenced by immunoSEQ multiplex PCR; TCRdb stores in-frame clones only, minus some. Of 25,000 to 30,000 clones in the sample, 85% were seen once. The source was unsorted PBMCs, collected about 5 years after starting antiretroviral therapy. The receptors shown here come from a man aged 35 to 55 with HIV. Both conserved end residues are part of each CDR3. The order of the fields is D gene, clone size, J gene, V gene, CDR3 DNA, CDR3 protein. D genes are given only for firm matches. Rows give clone size only sometimes, using once, few, many, or a class for an expanded clone.

- once TRBJ1-6 TRBV5-4 TGTGCCAGCAGCTTGGGGGAACCCCTCCACTTT CASSLGEPLHF
TRBD2 - TRBJ2-7 TRBV5-1 TGCGCCAGCAGCTTGGGGCCAGCGGGGGCCTTGGAGCAGTACTTC CASSLGPAGALEQYF
TRBD1 - TRBJ1-2 TRBV5-5 TGTGCCAGCAGCTTGGAGGGACAGGGAGGAGGCTACACCTTC CASSLEGQGGGYTF
- few TRBJ2-2 TRBV6-1 TGTGCCAGCACGGCATCCCCGGACACCGGGGAGCTGTTTTTT CASTASPDTGELFF
- - TRBJ2-1 TRBV4-2 TGTGCCAGCAGTCAAGAGCGGGACAATGAGCAGTTCTTC CASSQERDNEQFF
TRBD1 - TRBJ1-4 TRBV29-1 TGCAGCGTGGGAACAGGGGCAACTAATGAAAAACTGTTTTTT CSVGTGATNEKLFF
- - TRBJ1-3 TRBV4-2 TGTGCCAGCAGCCAAGACGTAGGGCCTGGAAACACCATATATTTT CASSQDVGPGNTIYF
- - TRBJ1-5 TRBV18 TGTGCCAGCTCACCCGGACAAGGGGAGCCCCAGCATTTT CASSPGQGEPQHF
- once TRBJ1-1 TRBV5-1 TGCGCCAGCAGCCAGCCGGGACAAACGAACACTGAAGCTTTCTTT CASSQPGQTNTEAFF
TRBD2 - TRBJ2-1 TRBV6-1 TGTGCCAGCAGATTAGCGGGAGAACGCAATGAGCAGTTCTTC CASRLAGERNEQFF
- - TRBJ2-7 TRBV11-3 TGTGCCAGCAGCTTAGATGTGGCCTACGAGCAGTACTTC CASSLDVAYEQYF
- - TRBJ2-7 TRBV5-1 TGCGCCAGCAGCTTGACCGGGGGCGCGGGATACGAGCAGTACTTC CASSLTGGAGYEQYF
TRBD2 - TRBJ2-7 TRBV29-1 TGCAGCGTTGGGACTAGCTCCTACGAGCAGTACTTC CSVGTSSYEQYF
- - TRBJ2-3 TRBV27 TGTGCCAGCAGATCTATGGCGGGTGATACGCAGTATTTT CASRSMAGDTQYF
- - TRBJ1-1 TRBV21-1 TGTGCCAGCAGCCCAAAGACAGAAGTTACCACTATGAACACTGAAGCTTTCTTT CASSPKTEVTTMNTEAFF
- - TRBJ2-7 TRBV6-6 TGTGCCAGCAGTCACAGGGTCTACGAGCAGTACTTC CASSHRVYEQYF
TRBD1 - TRBJ2-7 TRBV10-2 TGCGCCAGCAGCCACGGACAGGGCGAGCAGTACTTC CASSHGQGEQYF
- - TRBJ2-1 TRBV11-3 TGTGCCAGCAGCTTGACAGTCTCGAGGGGGTCGTACAATGAGCAGTTCTTC CASSLTVSRGSYNEQFF
- - TRBJ1-2 TRBV6-5 TGTGCCAGCAGTTACCAGACAGGCTATGGCTACACCTTC CASSYQTGYGYTF
- - TRBJ2-1 TRBV19 TGTGCCAGTAGTATAGGAGAAAAACGAGTCTTC CASSIGEKRVF
- - TRBJ2-5 TRBV2 TGTGCCAGCAGACTTGTGGGCGCTAAGACCCAGTACTTC CASRLVGAKTQYF
TRBD2 - TRBJ2-7 TRBV7-8 TGTGCCAGCAGCTCTAGCGGGAGTGCCTACGAGCAGTACTTC CASSSSGSAYEQYF
TRBD2 few TRBJ2-2 TRBV27 TGTGCCAGCAGTTTATCGTCGGGGGGAAGAGAGCTGTTTTTT CASSLSSGGRELFF
- - TRBJ2-7 TRBV13 TGTGCCAGCAGCACCCAGGGTTACTCCCACGAGCAGTACTTC CASSTQGYSHEQYF
TRBD1 - TRBJ2-7 TRBV18 TGTGCCAGCTCACCTAGGACAGGGGTCTACGAGCAGTACTTC CASSPRTGVYEQYF
- - TRBJ2-3 TRBV7-2 TGTGCCAGCAGCTTAGGTGTCGTCTTGGCTTTT CASSLGVVLAF
TRBD2 - TRBJ2-1 TRBV7-9 TGTGCCAGCAGCCCCCGGTCTGTTGGCGGGAGCGCGAATGAGCAGTTCTTC CASSPRSVGGSANEQFF
TRBD1 - TRBJ2-7 TRBV7-8 TGTGCCAGCAGCCCTGGGGACAGGGTCCCCTACGAGCAGTACTTC CASSPGDRVPYEQYF
- - TRBJ1-1 TRBV7-6 TGTGCCAGCAGTGCTGACAGGACCAACACTGAAGCTTTCTTT CASSADRTNTEAFF
TRBD1 - TRBJ1-5 TRBV5-1 TGCGCCAGCATGAGGACAGGGGGAACCAATCAGCCCCAGCATTTT CASMRTGGTNQPQHF
TRBD1 - TRBJ1-1 TRBV2 TGTGCCAGCAGTGACACCGGGACAGGGACGTGGAACACTGAAGCTTTCTTT CASSDTGTGTWNTEAFF
- - TRBJ2-3 TRBV7-9 TGTGCCAGCAGCCCGGGACCGGCGACCACAGATACGCAGTATTTT CASSPGPATTDTQYF
- - TRBJ2-1 TRBV19 TGTGCCAGTAGTAGAGGATTGCTGGGCATCTCCTACAATGAGCAGTTCTTC CASSRGLLGISYNEQFF